The rows below give T cell receptor beta chains drawn from one sample of a study of cytomegalovirus exposure and HLA in healthy donors. The method was immunoSEQ multiplex PCR; TCRdb's version includes in-frame clones alone and lacks a portion of them. Counted here are tens of thousands of clones, roughly 93% occurring once; the ten biggest clones make up 2.1%. The sample was PBMCs. These receptor sequences come from a man younger than 45 in good health and CMV-seronegative. The CDR3 runs from the conserved cysteine through the conserved F or W. Fields, in order: D gene, J gene, clone size, V gene, CDR3 DNA, CDR3 protein. D genes are given only for firm matches. Size is stated for part of the rows, as once, few or many counts, or as a class when the clone is expanded.

d_gene: .
j_gene: TRBJ2-5
abundance: .
v_gene: TRBV6-1
CDR3nt: TGTGCCAGCAGTGAATGGGCCGGGGAGATAGAGACCCAGTACTTC
CDR3aa: CASSEWAGEIETQYF

d_gene: .
j_gene: TRBJ2-7
abundance: .
v_gene: TRBV6-5
CDR3nt: TGTGCCAGCAGTTATCGGACAGCCCAAACTGACTACGAGCAGTACTTC
CDR3aa: CASSYRTAQTDYEQYF

d_gene: .
j_gene: TRBJ1-2
abundance: .
v_gene: TRBV9
CDR3nt: TGTGCCAGCAGCGTGAGTGGTCAGGGGTTCTATGGCTACACCTTC
CDR3aa: CASSVSGQGFYGYTF

d_gene: TRBD2
j_gene: TRBJ2-5
abundance: .
v_gene: TRBV6-1
CDR3nt: TGTGCCAGCAGTGAAAATAGCGGGGGGGCCGAGACCCAGTACTTC
CDR3aa: CASSENSGGAETQYF

d_gene: .
j_gene: TRBJ2-3
abundance: .
v_gene: TRBV4-1
CDR3nt: TGCGCCAGCAGCCAAGATCGAGGCGGTCCCACAGATACGCAGTATTTT
CDR3aa: CASSQDRGGPTDTQYF

d_gene: TRBD1
j_gene: TRBJ2-5
abundance: few
v_gene: TRBV6-5
CDR3nt: TGTGCCAGCAGTACCGGGACAGGGTGGACCCAGTACTTC
CDR3aa: CASSTGTGWTQYF

d_gene: .
j_gene: TRBJ2-2
abundance: .
v_gene: TRBV6-6
CDR3nt: TGTGCCAGCAGTTACCGGGGTACCGGGGAGCTGTTTTTT
CDR3aa: CASSYRGTGELFF

d_gene: .
j_gene: TRBJ1-5
abundance: .
v_gene: TRBV12-2
CDR3nt: TGTGCAAGTCGCTTAATCGGGCTTTTTGAGGGTTGTAGCAATCAGCCCCAGCATTTT
CDR3aa: CASRLIGLFEGCSNQPQHF

d_gene: TRBD1
j_gene: TRBJ2-5
abundance: .
v_gene: TRBV11-1
CDR3nt: TGTGCCAGCAGCTTAAACAGGGGGTTAAGTAGGATGGTAGAGACCCAGTACTTC
CDR3aa: CASSLNRGLSRMVETQYF

d_gene: .
j_gene: TRBJ2-1
abundance: .
v_gene: TRBV19
CDR3nt: TGTGCCAGTAGTCCTGACCGGGACAAGTACAATGAGCAGTTCTTC
CDR3aa: CASSPDRDKYNEQFF

d_gene: .
j_gene: TRBJ2-4
abundance: .
v_gene: TRBV20-1
CDR3nt: TGCAGTGTTAGGACTCCAAACATTCAGTACTTC
CDR3aa: CSVRTPNIQYF

d_gene: TRBD1
j_gene: TRBJ2-2
abundance: .
v_gene: TRBV4-1
CDR3nt: TGCGCCAGCAGCCACCCGACAGGGGGTGATTGGGGGGAGCTGTTTTTT
CDR3aa: CASSHPTGGDWGELFF

d_gene: TRBD2
j_gene: TRBJ2-1
abundance: .
v_gene: TRBV4-2
CDR3nt: TGTGCCAGCAGCCACGCCCTAGCGGGAGGGCCCCAGGAGGAGCAGTTCTTC
CDR3aa: CASSHALAGGPQEEQFF

d_gene: TRBD1
j_gene: TRBJ1-1
abundance: .
v_gene: TRBV7-2
CDR3nt: TGTGCCAGCAGCATGGACAGGGGGACTGAAGCTTTCTTT
CDR3aa: CASSMDRGTEAFF

d_gene: TRBD1
j_gene: TRBJ1-2
abundance: .
v_gene: TRBV7-2
CDR3nt: TGTGCCAGCAGCTTATCGGGACAGAACTATGGCTACACCTTC
CDR3aa: CASSLSGQNYGYTF

d_gene: TRBD1
j_gene: TRBJ1-6
abundance: .
v_gene: TRBV11-2
CDR3nt: TGTGCCAGCAGCCACGTTGGGACAGGGGATCGCTCACCCCTCCACTTT
CDR3aa: CASSHVGTGDRSPLHF

d_gene: .
j_gene: TRBJ1-4
abundance: .
v_gene: TRBV6-1
CDR3nt: TGTGCCAGCGAACGAGGAAAACGGAGCAATGAAAAACTGTTTTTT
CDR3aa: CASERGKRSNEKLFF

d_gene: TRBD2
j_gene: TRBJ2-1
abundance: .
v_gene: TRBV29-1
CDR3nt: TGCAGCGTTGAAACTAGCGGGAGTTACAATGAGCAGTTCTTC
CDR3aa: CSVETSGSYNEQFF

d_gene: TRBD1
j_gene: TRBJ1-1
abundance: .
v_gene: TRBV30
CDR3nt: TGTGCCTGGAAAAGGACAGGGGAGAACACTGAAGCTTTCTTT
CDR3aa: CAWKRTGENTEAFF

d_gene: .
j_gene: TRBJ2-5
abundance: .
v_gene: TRBV5-8
CDR3nt: TGTGCCAGCAGCTTCTCTGATCGGTGGGACTCAACTCAAGAGACCCAGTACTTC
CDR3aa: CASSFSDRWDSTQETQYF

d_gene: .
j_gene: TRBJ1-2
abundance: .
v_gene: TRBV5-6
CDR3nt: TGTGCCAGCAGCCCTGGGGGCGGGGGCTACACCTTC
CDR3aa: CASSPGGGGYTF

d_gene: .
j_gene: TRBJ2-7
abundance: .
v_gene: TRBV7-9
CDR3nt: TGTGCCAGCAGCTTAGGTAGGGGTAGCGAGCAGTACTTC
CDR3aa: CASSLGRGSEQYF

d_gene: TRBD1
j_gene: TRBJ1-5
abundance: .
v_gene: TRBV7-9
CDR3nt: TGTGCCAGCAGCTCCTCAGGGACAGGAAGCAATCAGCCCCAGCATTTT
CDR3aa: CASSSSGTGSNQPQHF

d_gene: TRBD1
j_gene: TRBJ2-1
abundance: .
v_gene: TRBV2
CDR3nt: TGTGCCAGCAGTGAACCTTCCGGACAGGGAGAACTGGTATCCTACAATGAGCAGTTCTTC
CDR3aa: CASSEPSGQGELVSYNEQFF

d_gene: .
j_gene: TRBJ1-2
abundance: .
v_gene: TRBV14
CDR3nt: TGTGCCAGCAGCCAAGACAGGAACTATGGCTACACCTTC
CDR3aa: CASSQDRNYGYTF

d_gene: TRBD2
j_gene: TRBJ2-4
abundance: .
v_gene: TRBV7-9
CDR3nt: TGTGCCAGCAGCTTAGCGGGAGGGAACATTCAGTACTTC
CDR3aa: CASSLAGGNIQYF

d_gene: .
j_gene: TRBJ2-7
abundance: .
v_gene: TRBV6-6
CDR3nt: TGTGCCAGCAGCCCCGGGAACGAGCAGTACTTC
CDR3aa: CASSPGNEQYF